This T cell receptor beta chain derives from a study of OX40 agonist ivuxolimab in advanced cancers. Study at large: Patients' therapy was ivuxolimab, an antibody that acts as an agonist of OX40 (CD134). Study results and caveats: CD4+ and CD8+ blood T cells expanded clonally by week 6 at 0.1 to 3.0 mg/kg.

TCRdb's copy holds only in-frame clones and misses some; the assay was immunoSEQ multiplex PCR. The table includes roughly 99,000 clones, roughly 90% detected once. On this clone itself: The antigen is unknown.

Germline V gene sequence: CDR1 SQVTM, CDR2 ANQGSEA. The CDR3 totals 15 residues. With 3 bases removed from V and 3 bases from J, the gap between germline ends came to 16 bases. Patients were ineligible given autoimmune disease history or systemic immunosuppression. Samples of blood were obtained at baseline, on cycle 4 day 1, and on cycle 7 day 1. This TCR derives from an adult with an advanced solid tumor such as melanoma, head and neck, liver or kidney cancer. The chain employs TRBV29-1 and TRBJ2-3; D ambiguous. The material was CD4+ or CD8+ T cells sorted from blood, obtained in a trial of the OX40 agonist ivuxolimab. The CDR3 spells CSVDLDPQGTDTQYF. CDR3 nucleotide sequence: TGCAGCGTTGATCTGGACCCCCAAGGAACAGATACGCAGTATTTT.